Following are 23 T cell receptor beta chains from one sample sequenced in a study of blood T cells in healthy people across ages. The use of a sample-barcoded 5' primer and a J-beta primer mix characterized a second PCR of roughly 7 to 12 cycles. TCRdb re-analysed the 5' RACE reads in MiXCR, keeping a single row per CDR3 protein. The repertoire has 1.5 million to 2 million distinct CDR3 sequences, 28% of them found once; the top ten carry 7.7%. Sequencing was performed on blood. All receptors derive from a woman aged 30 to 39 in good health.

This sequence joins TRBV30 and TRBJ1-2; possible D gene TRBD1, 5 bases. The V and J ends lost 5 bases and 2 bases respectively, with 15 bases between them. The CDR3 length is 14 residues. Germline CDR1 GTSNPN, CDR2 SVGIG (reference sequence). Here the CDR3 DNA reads TGTGCCTGGGACCGGAGGGGCCTGAACTATGGCTACACCTTC. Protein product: CAWDRRGLNYGYTF.

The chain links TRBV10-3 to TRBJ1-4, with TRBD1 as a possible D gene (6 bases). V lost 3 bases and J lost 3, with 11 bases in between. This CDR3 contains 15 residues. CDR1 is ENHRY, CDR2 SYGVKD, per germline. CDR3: CAISDRGGSNEKLFF. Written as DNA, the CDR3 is TGTGCCATCAGTGACCGGGGGGGCTCTAATGAAAAACTGTTTTTT.

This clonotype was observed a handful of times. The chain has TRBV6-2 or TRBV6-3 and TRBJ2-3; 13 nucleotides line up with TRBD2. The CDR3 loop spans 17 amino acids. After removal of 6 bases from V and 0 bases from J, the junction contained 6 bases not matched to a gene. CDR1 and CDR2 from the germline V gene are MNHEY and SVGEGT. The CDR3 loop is CASSVPGLAGSTDTQYF. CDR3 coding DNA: TGTGCCAGCAGCGTCCCGGGACTAGCGGGGAGCACAGATACGCAGTATTTT.

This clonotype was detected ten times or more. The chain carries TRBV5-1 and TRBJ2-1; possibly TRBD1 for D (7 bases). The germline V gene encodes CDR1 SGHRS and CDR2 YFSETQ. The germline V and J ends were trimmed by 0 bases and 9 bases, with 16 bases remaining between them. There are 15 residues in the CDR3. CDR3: CASSLGQGGPFEQFF. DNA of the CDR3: TGCGCCAGCAGCTTGGGTCAGGGGGGTCCATTTGAGCAGTTCTTC.

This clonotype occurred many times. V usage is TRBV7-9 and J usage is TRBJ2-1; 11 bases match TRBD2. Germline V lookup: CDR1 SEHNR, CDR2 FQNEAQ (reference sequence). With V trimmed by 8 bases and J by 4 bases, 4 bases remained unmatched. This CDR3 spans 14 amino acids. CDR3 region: CASQGLAEYNEQFF. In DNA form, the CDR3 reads TGTGCCAGCCAGGGACTAGCGGAGTACAATGAGCAGTTCTTC.

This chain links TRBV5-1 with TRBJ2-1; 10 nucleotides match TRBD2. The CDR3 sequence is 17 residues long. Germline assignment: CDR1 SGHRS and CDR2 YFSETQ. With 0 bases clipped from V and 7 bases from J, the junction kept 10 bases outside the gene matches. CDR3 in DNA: TGCGCCAGCAGCTTGGGGTTCCTAGCGGGAGTGAGGAATGAGCAGTTCTTC. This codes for CASSLGFLAGVRNEQFF.

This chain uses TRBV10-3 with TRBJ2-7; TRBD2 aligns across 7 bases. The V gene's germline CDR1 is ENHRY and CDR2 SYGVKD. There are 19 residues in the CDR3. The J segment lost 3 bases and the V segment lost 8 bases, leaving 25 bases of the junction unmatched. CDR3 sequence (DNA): TGTGCCATCGGGGAGGGCACCGGTCTTAGGGCGCCTCGAAACTACGAGCAGTACTTC. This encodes CAIGEGTGLRAPRNYEQYF.

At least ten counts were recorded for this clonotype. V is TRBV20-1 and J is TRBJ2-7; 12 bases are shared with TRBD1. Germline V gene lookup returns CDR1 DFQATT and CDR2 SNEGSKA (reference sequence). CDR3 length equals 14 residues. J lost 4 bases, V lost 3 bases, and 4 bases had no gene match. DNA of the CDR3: TGCAGTGCTAGGCCGGGACAGGGGGCTTACGAGCAGTACTTC. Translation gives CSARPGQGAYEQYF.

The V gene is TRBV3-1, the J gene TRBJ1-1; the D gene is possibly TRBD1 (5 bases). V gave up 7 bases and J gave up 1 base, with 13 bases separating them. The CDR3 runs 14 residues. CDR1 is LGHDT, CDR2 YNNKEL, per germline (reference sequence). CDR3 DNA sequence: TGTGCCAGCACCGACTCAGGGAAGAACACTGAAGCTTTCTTT. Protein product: CASTDSGKNTEAFF.

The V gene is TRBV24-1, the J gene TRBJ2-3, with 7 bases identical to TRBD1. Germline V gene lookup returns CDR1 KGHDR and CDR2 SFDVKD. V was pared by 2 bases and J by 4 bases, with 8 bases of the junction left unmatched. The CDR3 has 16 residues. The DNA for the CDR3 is TGTGCCACCAGTGATTCCTCGGCCCAGGGGGCAGATACGCAGTATTTT. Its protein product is CATSDSSAQGADTQYF.

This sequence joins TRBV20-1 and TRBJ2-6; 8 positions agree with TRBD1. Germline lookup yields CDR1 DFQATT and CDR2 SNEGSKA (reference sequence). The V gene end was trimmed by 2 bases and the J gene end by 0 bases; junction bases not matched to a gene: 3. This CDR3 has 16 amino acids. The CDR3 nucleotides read TGCAGTGCTAGACAGGGGGCGTACTCTGGGGCCAACGTCCTGACTTTC. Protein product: CSARQGAYSGANVLTF.

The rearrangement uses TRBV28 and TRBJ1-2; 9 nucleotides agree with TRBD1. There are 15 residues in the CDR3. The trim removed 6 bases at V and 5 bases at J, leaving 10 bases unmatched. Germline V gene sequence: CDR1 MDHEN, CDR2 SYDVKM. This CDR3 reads CASRPKQGAGYGYTF. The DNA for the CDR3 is TGTGCCAGCAGGCCAAAACAGGGGGCGGGTTATGGCTACACCTTC.

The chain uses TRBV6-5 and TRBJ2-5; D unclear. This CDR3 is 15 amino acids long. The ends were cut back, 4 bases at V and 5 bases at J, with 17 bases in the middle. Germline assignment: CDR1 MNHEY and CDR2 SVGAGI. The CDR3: CASSSMRLRQETQYF. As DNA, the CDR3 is TGTGCCAGCAGTTCCATGAGGTTGCGGCAGGAGACCCAGTACTTC.

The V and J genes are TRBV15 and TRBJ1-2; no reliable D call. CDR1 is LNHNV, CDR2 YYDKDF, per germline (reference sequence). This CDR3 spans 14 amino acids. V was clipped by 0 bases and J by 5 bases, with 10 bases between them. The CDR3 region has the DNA TGTGCCACCAGCAGAGATCACACGCTGTATGGCTACACCTTC. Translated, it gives CATSRDHTLYGYTF.

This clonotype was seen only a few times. This CDR3 reads CSAGASGRRTGELFF. The CDR3 nucleotides read TGCAGTGCCGGAGCTAGCGGGAGGAGGACCGGGGAGCTGTTTTTT. The chain couples TRBV20-1 to TRBJ2-2; 11 bases agree with TRBD2. Germline values: CDR1 DFQATT, CDR2 SNEGSKA (reference sequence). This CDR3 has 15 amino acids. V shed 6 bases, J shed 5 bases, and the junction held 8 bases outside the gene matches.

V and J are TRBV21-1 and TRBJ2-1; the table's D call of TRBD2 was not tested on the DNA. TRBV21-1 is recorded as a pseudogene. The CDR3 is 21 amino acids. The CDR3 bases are TGTGCCAGTAGCCCCCAAAAGTGGGCAAGACTAGCGGGAAGCCCGGGGAATGAGCAGTTCTTC. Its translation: CASSPQKWARLAGSPGNEQFF.

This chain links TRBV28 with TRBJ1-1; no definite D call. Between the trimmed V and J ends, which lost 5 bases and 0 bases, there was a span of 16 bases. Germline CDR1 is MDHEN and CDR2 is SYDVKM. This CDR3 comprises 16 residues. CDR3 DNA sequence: TGTGCCAGCAGTACCGGACGTAGACAATTGAACACTGAAGCTTTCTTT. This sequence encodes CASSTGRRQLNTEAFF.

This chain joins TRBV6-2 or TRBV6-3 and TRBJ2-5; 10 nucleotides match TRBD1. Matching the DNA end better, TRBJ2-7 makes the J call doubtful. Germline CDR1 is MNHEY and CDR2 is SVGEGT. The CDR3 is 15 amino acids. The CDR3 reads CASSPRDRGPDEQYF. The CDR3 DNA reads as TGTGCCAGCAGTCCCCGGGACAGGGGCCCGGACGAGCAGTACTTC.

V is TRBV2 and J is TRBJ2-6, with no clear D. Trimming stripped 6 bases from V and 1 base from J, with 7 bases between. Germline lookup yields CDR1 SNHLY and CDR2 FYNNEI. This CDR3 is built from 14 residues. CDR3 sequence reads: CASSDRSGANVLTF. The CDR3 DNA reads TGTGCCAGCAGCGACCGGTCTGGGGCCAACGTCCTGACTTTC.

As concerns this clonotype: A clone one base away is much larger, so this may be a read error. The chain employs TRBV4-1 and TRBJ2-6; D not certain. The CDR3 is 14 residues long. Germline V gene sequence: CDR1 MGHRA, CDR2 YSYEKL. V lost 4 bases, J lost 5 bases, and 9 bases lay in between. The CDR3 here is CASSRASRANVLTF. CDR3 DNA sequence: TGCGCCAGCAGCCGAGCGTCCCGGGCCAACGTCCTGACTTTC.

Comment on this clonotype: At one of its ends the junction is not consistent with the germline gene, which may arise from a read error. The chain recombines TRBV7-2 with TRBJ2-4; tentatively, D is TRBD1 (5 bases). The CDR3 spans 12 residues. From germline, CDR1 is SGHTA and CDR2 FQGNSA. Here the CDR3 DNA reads TGTGCCGGCAGTCCGACAGCTTTTGAGCAGTACTTC. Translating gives CAGSPTAFEQYF. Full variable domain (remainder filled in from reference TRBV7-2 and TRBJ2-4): GAGVSQSPSNKVTEKGKDVELRCDPISGHTALYWYRQSLGQGLEFLIYFQGNSAPDKSGLPSDRFSAERTGGSVSTLTIQRTQQEDSAVYLCAGSPTAFEQYFGAGTRLSVL.

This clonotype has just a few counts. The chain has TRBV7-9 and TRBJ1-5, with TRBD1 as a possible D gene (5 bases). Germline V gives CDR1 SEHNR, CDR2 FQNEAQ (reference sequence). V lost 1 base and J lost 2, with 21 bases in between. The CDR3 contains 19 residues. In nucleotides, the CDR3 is TGTGCCAGCAGCTTAGAGCGGTCAGGGAGGTCTCTAGGCAATCAGCCCCAGCATTTT. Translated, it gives CASSLERSGRSLGNQPQHF.

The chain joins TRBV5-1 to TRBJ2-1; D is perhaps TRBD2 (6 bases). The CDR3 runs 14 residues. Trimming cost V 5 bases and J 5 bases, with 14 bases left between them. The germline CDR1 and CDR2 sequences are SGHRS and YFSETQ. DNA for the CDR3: TGCGCCAGCAGAGGAGGGTCCCTCGACAATGAGCAGTTCTTC. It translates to CASRGGSLDNEQFF.